This T cell receptor beta chain was sequenced for a study of T cell responses to AZD1222 COVID-19 vaccine. Sequenced by immunoSEQ multiplex PCR; TCRdb stores in-frame clones only, minus some. The table shows hundreds of thousands of clones, with just over 90% occurring only once. The germline V gene encodes CDR1 MNHEY and CDR2 SVGAGI. This CDR3 has 15 residues. Deletions cut 2 bases from V and 0 bases from J, with 8 bases between. The sample consisted of peripheral blood, taken on day 0 of MenACWY control vaccination. This TCR derives from an adult in good health. The chain combines TRBV6-5 with TRBJ2-1; D tentatively fits TRBD1 or TRBD2 (5 bases each). The CDR3 DNA reads as TGTGCCAGCAGTTACGGGGGAAGCTCCTACAATGAGCAGTTCTTC. Translation: CASSYGGSSYNEQFF.